The 14 T cell receptor beta chains presented below share a single source sample, sequenced in a study of Graves' ophthalmopathy and Graves' hyperthyroidism. Amplification of the TCR beta CDR3 regions used RNA transcripts (as template). First-round RT-PCR relied on HTBI primers, and a second-round multiplex PCR came next. TCRdb passed the multiplex PCR reads through MiXCR, listing each CDR3 protein once. The table has a few hundred thousand distinct CDR3 sequences, approximately 21% seen once. Specimen: peripheral blood. The origin of the receptors is a woman aged 18-30 years with stable Graves' hyperthyroidism.

This clonotype was seen only a few times. This rearrangement joins TRBV28 to TRBJ2-7; 7 positions agree with TRBD1. Per the germline V gene, CDR1 is MDHEN and CDR2 is SYDVKM. The V and J ends lost 6 bases and 3 bases, in that order; junction bases with no gene match: 14. This CDR3 has 16 amino acids. The CDR3 sequence: CASSPTVRDSLYEQYF. The DNA for the CDR3 is TGTGCCAGCAGCCCGACCGTCCGGGACAGTCTCTACGAGCAGTACTTC. Full variable domain (remainder filled in from reference TRBV28 and TRBJ2-7): DVKVTQSSRYLVKRTGEKVFLECVQDMDHENMFWYRQDPGLGLRLIYFSYDVKMKEKGDIPEGYSVSREKKERFSLILESASTNQTSMYLCASSPTVRDSLYEQYFGPGTRLTVT.

V gene TRBV11-3 combines with J gene TRBJ2-5; the match to TRBD1 covers 11 bases. CDR3 size: 16 residues. Germline loops: CDR1 SGHNT, CDR2 YENEEA. Trimming removed 5 bases from V and 5 bases from J; junction bases left unmatched: 10. CDR3 bases: TGTGCCAGCAGCACTACCCGGGGACAGGGGGGGGAGACCCAGTACTTC. Its translation is CASSTTRGQGGETQYF.

This clonotype occurred many times. A junction end diverges from the germline sequence, so it may reflect a read error. The V call is TRBV28, the J call TRBJ1-2, with 7 bases matching TRBD1. The CDR3 has 16 amino acids. Per germline, CDR1 MDHEN and CDR2 SYDVKM. As DNA, the CDR3 is TGTGCCAGCAGTTCCTCCCGGGACAGAGCTTTCTATGGCTACGCCTTC. The encoded protein is CASSSSRDRAFYGYAF.

This clonotype was picked up many times. The rearrangement uses TRBV5-1 and TRBJ1-6; weak D call: TRBD1 (6 bases). V was trimmed by 1 base and J by 8 bases, leaving 13 bases between them. Germline V gene data show CDR1 as SGHRS and CDR2 as YFSETQ. This CDR3 has 15 amino acids. CDR3 sequence: CASSLRTSGDSPLHF. The CDR3 DNA sequence: TGCGCCAGCAGCTTGAGAACCTCAGGGGATTCACCCCTCCACTTT.

This clonotype was detected ten times or more. The chain employs TRBV20-1 and TRBJ2-2; 8 bases map to TRBD1. Looked up from germline, CDR1 is DFQATT and CDR2 is SNEGSKA (reference sequence). This CDR3 contains 14 residues. V lost 3 bases, J lost 6 bases, and 6 bases stayed unmatched. The CDR3 sequence is CSARWQGAAGELFF. Here the CDR3 DNA reads TGCAGTGCTAGGTGGCAGGGGGCTGCCGGGGAGCTGTTTTTT.

The chain uses TRBV12-3 or TRBV12-4 and TRBJ2-5; D ambiguous. V dropped 5 bases and J dropped 1 base, with 11 bases sitting between them. This CDR3 comprises 14 residues. Here the CDR3 reads CASSPRRTQETQYF. The CDR3 nucleotides read TGTGCCAGCAGTCCCCGACGTACCCAAGAGACCCAGTACTTC.

The chain recombines TRBV6-1 with TRBJ1-1; TRBD1 matches 7 bases. Per the germline V gene, CDR1 is MNHNS and CDR2 is SASEGT. The CDR3 spans 13 residues. The junction had 5 bases not matched to a gene; V was cut back by 6 bases and J by 4 bases. The DNA for the CDR3 is TGTGCCAGCAGGACCCACAGGGGCACTGAAGCTTTCTTT. The encoded protein is CASRTHRGTEAFF.

In this sample, this clonotype turned up many times. The rearrangement links TRBV6-1 to TRBJ2-7; D is ambiguous. Germline CDR1 reads MNHNS; CDR2 reads SASEGT. The CDR3 length is 13 residues. The V end was cut by 7 bases, the J end by 6 bases, with 16 bases between. The CDR3 bases are TGTGCCAGCAACCGGGTCCTTTCGGGCGAGCAGTACTTC. It specifies CASNRVLSGEQYF.

The table lists this clonotype with a few counts. The conserved phenylalanine or tryptophan normally closing the CDR3 is absent here, so this likely arose from a read error. It is unclear where the CDR3 begins or ends on the DNA, so no DNA is shown, and the CDR3 is as TCRdb lists it. This chain links TRBV28 with TRBJ1-1. Germline CDR1 and CDR2: MDHEN and SYDVKM. The CDR3 is made up of 15 amino acids, end residues included. CDR3 loop: CASSPPARGGTEACV.

In its sample, this clonotype was seen many times. The chain is built from TRBV7-3 and TRBJ2-5; D assignment may be TRBD1 or TRBD2 (5 bases each). CDR1 and CDR2 from the germline V gene are SGHTA and FQGTGA. With 4 bases removed from V and 9 bases from J, the gap between germline ends came to 15 bases. This CDR3 comprises 13 residues. DNA for the CDR3: TGTGCCAGCAGCTCAGCGGACAAAGGGGCCCAGTACTTC. This sequence encodes CASSSADKGAQYF.

This chain joins TRBV7-2 and TRBJ1-2, with a weak D call TRBD1 (5 bases). This CDR3 region has 14 residues. V lost 6 bases and J 4 bases, leaving 15 bases between the germline ends. CDR1 is SGHTA and CDR2 is FQGNSA in the germline V gene. The CDR3 bases are TGTGCCAGCAGATCGACCGGGGGGGGCTATGGCTACACCTTC. Protein product: CASRSTGGGYGYTF.

This clonotype showed up many times. V usage is TRBV12-3 or TRBV12-4 and J usage is TRBJ2-7; 8 bases fit TRBD2. The CDR3 is made up of 14 amino acids. J was trimmed by 7 bases and V by 5 bases; bases with no gene match: 10. Here the CDR3 DNA reads TGTGCCAGCAGTCCCGATCCGGGAGGGGGAGAGCAGTACTTC. It encodes CASSPDPGGGEQYF.

V is TRBV6-2 or TRBV6-3 and J is TRBJ2-7; 10 bases fit TRBD2. The ends lost 5 bases at V and 4 bases at J; junction bases unmatched: 8. CDR1 MNHEY and CDR2 SVGEGT come from the germline V gene. This CDR3 spans 15 amino acids. CDR3 loop: CASSAPGLAPYEQYF. The CDR3 DNA reads TGTGCCAGCAGTGCCCCGGGACTAGCGCCGTACGAGCAGTACTTC.

This clonotype appeared many times. The chain links TRBV4-3 to TRBJ2-2; 8 bases are a match to TRBD1. This CDR3 spans 15 amino acids. Looked up from germline, CDR1 is LGHNA and CDR2 is YSLEER. V shed 4 bases, J shed 2 bases, and the junction held 3 bases outside the gene matches. The CDR3 region is CASSPGQGNTGELFF. The CDR3 DNA follows: TGCGCCAGCAGCCCTGGACAGGGAAACACCGGGGAGCTGTTTTTT.